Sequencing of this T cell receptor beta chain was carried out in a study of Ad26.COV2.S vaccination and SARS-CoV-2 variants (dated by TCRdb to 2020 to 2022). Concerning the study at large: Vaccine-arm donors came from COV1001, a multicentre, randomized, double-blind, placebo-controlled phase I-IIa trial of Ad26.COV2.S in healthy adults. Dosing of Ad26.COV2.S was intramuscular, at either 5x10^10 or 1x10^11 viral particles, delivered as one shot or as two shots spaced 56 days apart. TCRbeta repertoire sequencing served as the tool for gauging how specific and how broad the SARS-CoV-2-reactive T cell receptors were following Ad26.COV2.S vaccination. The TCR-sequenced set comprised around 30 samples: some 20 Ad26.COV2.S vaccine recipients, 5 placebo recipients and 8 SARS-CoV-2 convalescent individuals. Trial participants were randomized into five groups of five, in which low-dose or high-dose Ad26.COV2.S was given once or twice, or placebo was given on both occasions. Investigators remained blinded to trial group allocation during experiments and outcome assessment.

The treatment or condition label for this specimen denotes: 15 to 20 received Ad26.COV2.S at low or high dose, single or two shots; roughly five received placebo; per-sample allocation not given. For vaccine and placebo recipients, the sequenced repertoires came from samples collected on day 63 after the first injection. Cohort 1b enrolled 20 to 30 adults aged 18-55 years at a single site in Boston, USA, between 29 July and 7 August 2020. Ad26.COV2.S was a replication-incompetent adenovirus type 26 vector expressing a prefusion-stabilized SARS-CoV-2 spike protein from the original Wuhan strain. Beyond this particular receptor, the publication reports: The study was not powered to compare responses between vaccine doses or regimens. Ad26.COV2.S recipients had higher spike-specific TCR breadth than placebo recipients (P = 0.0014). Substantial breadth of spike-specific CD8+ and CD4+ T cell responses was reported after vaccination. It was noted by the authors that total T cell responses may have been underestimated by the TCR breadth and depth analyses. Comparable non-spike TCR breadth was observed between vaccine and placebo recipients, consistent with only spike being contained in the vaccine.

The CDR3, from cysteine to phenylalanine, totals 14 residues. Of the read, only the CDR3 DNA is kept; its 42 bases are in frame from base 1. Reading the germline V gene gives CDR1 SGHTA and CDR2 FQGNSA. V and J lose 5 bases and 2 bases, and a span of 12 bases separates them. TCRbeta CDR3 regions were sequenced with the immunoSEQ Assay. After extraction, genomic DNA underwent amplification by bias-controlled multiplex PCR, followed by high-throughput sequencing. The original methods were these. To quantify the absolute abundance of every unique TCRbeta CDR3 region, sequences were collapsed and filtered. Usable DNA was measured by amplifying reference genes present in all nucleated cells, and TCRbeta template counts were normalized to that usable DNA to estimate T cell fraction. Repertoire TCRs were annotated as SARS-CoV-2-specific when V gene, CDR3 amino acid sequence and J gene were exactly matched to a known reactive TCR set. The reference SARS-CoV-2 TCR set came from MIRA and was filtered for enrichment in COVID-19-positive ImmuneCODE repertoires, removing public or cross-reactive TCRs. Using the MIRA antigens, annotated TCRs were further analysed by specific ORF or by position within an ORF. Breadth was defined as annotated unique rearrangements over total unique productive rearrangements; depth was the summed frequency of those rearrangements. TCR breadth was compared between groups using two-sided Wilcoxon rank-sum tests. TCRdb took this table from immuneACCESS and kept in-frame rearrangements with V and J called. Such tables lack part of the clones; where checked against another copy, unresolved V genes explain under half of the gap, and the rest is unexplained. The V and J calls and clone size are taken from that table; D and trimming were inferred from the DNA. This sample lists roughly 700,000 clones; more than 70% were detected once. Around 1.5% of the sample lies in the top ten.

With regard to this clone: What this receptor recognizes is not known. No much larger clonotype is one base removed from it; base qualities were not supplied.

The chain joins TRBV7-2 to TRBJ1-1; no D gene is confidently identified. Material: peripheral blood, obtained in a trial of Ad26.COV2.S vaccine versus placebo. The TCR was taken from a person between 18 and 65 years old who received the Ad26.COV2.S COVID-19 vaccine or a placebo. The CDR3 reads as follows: CASSARRTNTEAFF. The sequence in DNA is TGTGCCAGCAGCGCCCGGAGGACTAACACTGAAGCTTTCTTT. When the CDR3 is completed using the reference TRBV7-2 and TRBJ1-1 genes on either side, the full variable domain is GAGVSQSPSNKVTEKGKDVELRCDPISGHTALYWYRQSLGQGLEFLIYFQGNSAPDKSGLPSDRFSAERTGGSVSTLTIQRTQQEDSAVYLCASSARRTNTEAFFGQGTRLTVV.